Presented here are 10 T cell receptor beta chains from one specimen sequenced in a study of T cell repertoires in cytomegalovirus infection. MiXCR was run by TCRdb on the reads, yielding one entry per CDR3 protein. Here the sample spans 150,000 to 200,000 distinct CDR3 sequences, approximately 9.7% being singletons. Material: PBMCs. The receptors shown here come from a human donor in good health (CMV status not recorded). Some clones in this sample may be carry-over from other donors' samples.

This clonotype came up many times. V usage is TRBV7-2 and J usage is TRBJ1-1; D is possibly TRBD1 (6 bases). V was clipped by 6 bases and J by 5 bases, with 16 bases between them. The CDR3 has 14 residues. Germline CDR1 reads SGHTA; CDR2 reads FQGNSA. The CDR3 DNA sequence: TGTGCCAGCAGGGGGGGCGGAGGGTGGACTGAAGCTTTCTTT. It specifies CASRGGGGWTEAFF.

This clonotype came up a few times. The gene calls are TRBV28 and TRBJ1-2; D is unresolved. CDR3 size: 13 residues. The V end lost 5 bases, the J end lost 4 bases, and 11 bases lay between the germline ends. The germline V gene has CDR1 MDHEN and CDR2 SYDVKM. The CDR3 sequence is CASSPLQFYGYTF. The DNA for the CDR3 is TGTGCCAGCAGTCCCTTACAGTTCTATGGCTACACCTTC.

The chain recombines TRBV19 with TRBJ1-2, with TRBD1 matching 10 bases. Germline CDR1 reads LNHDA; CDR2 reads SQIVND (reference sequence). V shed 5 bases, J shed 10 bases, and the junction held 7 bases outside the gene matches. The CDR3 has 13 amino acids. CDR3 residues: CASSGDRGWVYTF. CDR3 sequence (DNA): TGTGCCAGTAGTGGGGACAGGGGATGGGTCTACACCTTC.

This clonotype came up many times. V usage is TRBV7-8 and J usage is TRBJ1-2, with no clear D. CDR1 and CDR2 (germline): SGHVS, FQNEAQ. This CDR3 region has 12 residues. The V and J ends lost 5 bases and 6 bases respectively, with 10 bases between them. CDR3 sequence: CASSREPHGYTF. The CDR3 DNA follows: TGTGCCAGCAGCCGAGAACCTCATGGCTACACCTTC.

This clonotype was found many times. The gene calls are TRBV6-2 or TRBV6-3 and TRBJ2-7; no clear D. The V end was cut by 5 bases, the J end by 2 bases, with 13 bases between. CDR3 size: 14 residues. The germline gives CDR1 MNHEY, CDR2 SVGEGT. CDR3 amino acids: CASSIHQNPYEQYF. CDR3 in DNA: TGTGCCAGCAGTATACATCAAAATCCCTACGAGCAGTACTTC.

This clonotype was counted many times. The chain is built from TRBV5-8 and TRBJ2-3, with D perhaps matching TRBD1 or TRBD2 (5 bases each). Germline CDR1 reads SGHTS; CDR2 reads YDEGEE. This CDR3 comprises 15 residues. V lost 1 base and J lost 4, with 13 bases in between. The CDR3 loop reads CASSLIGGWSDTQYF. CDR3 sequence (DNA): TGTGCCAGCAGCTTGATTGGGGGTTGGTCAGATACGCAGTATTTT.

Note on this clonotype: A much larger clone differs from this one at a single base, so this may be a read error. The J gene is TRBJ2-1, the V gene TRBV11-2, with TRBD2 matching 7 bases. Trimming cost V 5 bases and J 12 bases; bases outside gene matches: 16. Germline loops: CDR1 SGHAT, CDR2 FQNNGV. This CDR3 region has 15 residues. In DNA, the CDR3 is TGTGCCAGCAGCCCCCTCGGGGGGATCGGAAGTGGGCAGTTCTTC. It yields the protein CASSPLGGIGSGQFF.

The chain recombines TRBV7-9 with TRBJ2-1, with TRBD1 identical over 9 bases. Trimming removed 5 bases from V and 6 bases from J; junction bases left unmatched: 8. Germline values: CDR1 SEHNR, CDR2 FQNEAQ (reference sequence). The CDR3 consists of 15 residues. CDR3 DNA sequence: TGTGCCAGCAGCGAAACCGGGACAGGGCTCAATGAGCAGTTCTTC. Translated, it gives CASSETGTGLNEQFF.

This clonotype occurred a few times. The chain joins TRBV6-2 or TRBV6-3 to TRBJ2-3; D not certain. Between the trimmed V and J ends, which lost 5 bases and 7 bases, there was a span of 7 bases. The CDR3 has 11 amino acids. In germline, CDR1 is MNHEY, CDR2 SVGEGT. CDR3 residues: CASSPPNTQYF. In nucleotides, the CDR3 is TGTGCCAGCAGTCCTCCGAATACGCAGTATTTT.

This clonotype was counted many times. The chain uses TRBV7-8 and TRBJ1-2; D possibly corresponds to TRBD1 (5 bases). This CDR3 is built from 16 residues. CDR1 is SGHVS, CDR2 FQNEAQ, per germline. Between the trimmed V and J ends, which lost 4 bases and 7 bases, there was a span of 22 bases. The CDR3 is CASSSHEGRWKSGYTF. In DNA form, the CDR3 reads TGTGCCAGCAGCTCGCACGAGGGACGGTGGAAAAGTGGCTACACCTTC.